Listed here is a single TCR beta chain. Its antigen is undetermined. This sample was included in a study of cytomegalovirus exposure and HLA in healthy donors. Notes on the study in general: When analyzed later, a missense DCLRE1C variant was found to be linked to TCR beta V- and J-gene trimming. The number of N-insertions in an Asian-associated ancestry cluster was reportedly below the 666-donor mean in a later analysis.

The primer mix had 60 Vbeta and 13 Jbeta primers. Some clones are missing from TCRdb's copy, which holds only in-frame ones; the method was immunoSEQ multiplex PCR. This sample has roughly 150,000 clones; around 80% occur once, and the top ten carry roughly 14%. The TCR originated in a woman aged 40 to 50 in good health and CMV-seronegative. The sample comprised PBMCs.

The CDR3 spells CASSTKGLAGNEKLFF. The CDR3 nucleotides are TGTGCCAGCAGCACAAAAGGGCTGGCAGGGAATGAAAAACTGTTTTTT. This chain joins TRBV7-2 and TRBJ1-4; D possibly corresponds to TRBD1 (5 bases). Germline CDR1 reads SGHTA; CDR2 reads FQGNSA. Trimming cost V 5 bases and J 5 bases, with 18 bases left between them. The CDR3 totals 16 residues. Variable domain in full (rest from reference TRBV7-2 and TRBJ1-4): GAGVSQSPSNKVTEKGKDVELRCDPISGHTALYWYRQSLGQGLEFLIYFQGNSAPDKSGLPSDRFSAERTGGSVSTLTIQRTQQEDSAVYLCASSTKGLAGNEKLFFGSGTQLSVL.